These 12 T cell receptor beta chains share one sample of origin, sequenced in a study of cytomegalovirus exposure and HLA in healthy donors. The data were produced by immunoSEQ multiplex PCR, yet TCRdb's version contains in-frame clones alone and is incomplete. The sample consists of roughly 220,000 clones, 75% to 95% of them appearing once. Input material: PBMCs. The receptors were sampled from a woman aged 18 to 35 in good health and CMV-seronegative.

V gene TRBV30 combines with J gene TRBJ2-4; D not resolved. CDR1 and CDR2 from the germline V gene are GTSNPN and SVGIG (reference sequence). The CDR3 spans 12 residues. The V and J ends lost 3 bases and 0 bases respectively, with 3 bases between them. In DNA, the CDR3 is TGTGCCTGGAGCGTAGCCAAAAACATTCAGTACTTC. Protein sequence: CAWSVAKNIQYF. The full variable domain, its missing parts supplied by reference TRBV30 and TRBJ2-4, is SQTIHQWPATLVQPVGSPLSLECTVEGTSNPNLYWYRQAAGRGLQLLFYSVGIGQISSEVPQNLSASRPQDRQFILSSKKLLLSDSGFYLCAWSVAKNIQYFGAGTRLSVL.

The V call is TRBV29-1, the J call TRBJ2-2; the match to TRBD1 covers 11 bases. Germline V gene lookup returns CDR1 SQVTM and CDR2 ANQGSEA. The CDR3 spans 16 residues. J was trimmed by 5 bases and V by 0 bases; bases with no gene match: 5. In DNA form, the CDR3 reads TGCAGCGTTGAAGATAGGACAGGGGGCCGGACCGGGGAGCTGTTTTTT. It is translated as CSVEDRTGGRTGELFF.

The chain carries TRBV2 and TRBJ2-1; no clear D. Per germline, CDR1 SNHLY and CDR2 FYNNEI. V lost 4 bases and J lost 9, with 4 bases in between. The CDR3 covers 10 residues. The CDR3: CASSVREQFF. The CDR3 coding sequence is TGTGCCAGCAGTGTGCGTGAGCAGTTCTTC.

This CDR3 reads CSVEATQRTNTEAFF. CDR3 nucleotide sequence: TGCAGCGTTGAAGCTACACAGAGAACGAACACTGAAGCTTTCTTT. The V gene is TRBV29-1, the J gene TRBJ1-1; D is uncertain. Germline CDR1 SQVTM, CDR2 ANQGSEA. This CDR3 comprises 15 residues. The germline V and J ends were trimmed by 1 base and 1 base, with 13 bases remaining between them.

The chain employs TRBV28 and TRBJ1-4, with D unclear. There are 12 residues in the CDR3. The germline gives CDR1 MDHEN, CDR2 SYDVKM. V lost 5 bases, J lost 7 bases, and 8 bases lay in between. CDR3 nucleotide sequence: TGTGCCAGCAGTACCAGTGGTGAAAAACTGTTTTTT. This encodes CASSTSGEKLFF.

The V and J genes are TRBV10-3 and TRBJ2-1; D possibly corresponds to TRBD1 (6 bases). Trimming pared 5 bases from V and 6 bases from J, leaving 20 bases between. This CDR3 comprises 16 residues. From germline, CDR1 is ENHRY and CDR2 SYGVKD. CDR3 region: CAISPDRPMGTNEQFF. CDR3 nucleotide sequence: TGTGCCATCAGTCCTGACAGGCCTATGGGTACCAATGAGCAGTTCTTC.

This sequence joins TRBV5-1 and TRBJ2-1, with 9 bases aligning to TRBD1. The CDR3 covers 14 residues. CDR1 SGHRS and CDR2 YFSETQ come from the germline V gene. The ends lost 5 bases at V and 6 bases at J; junction bases unmatched: 6. CDR3 coding DNA: TGCGCCAGCAGTTACCCGGGACAGGGCAATGAGCAGTTCTTC. This translates into CASSYPGQGNEQFF.

The rearrangement joins TRBV29-1 to TRBJ1-1, with D possibly being TRBD1 (5 bases). CDR3 length: 13 residues. V was cut by 4 bases and J by 5 bases, with 14 bases left in between. Per germline, CDR1 SQVTM and CDR2 ANQGSEA. As DNA, the CDR3 is TGCAGCGTTGTATTTATGGGGGGGACTGAAGCTTTCTTT. This codes for CSVVFMGGTEAFF.

This clone appeared once. The rearrangement links TRBV19 to TRBJ1-5; D is uncertain. This CDR3 comprises 12 residues. CDR1 is LNHDA and CDR2 is SQIVND in the germline V gene (reference sequence). The V end was cut by 3 bases, the J end by 5 bases, with 5 bases between. The CDR3 loop reads CASSIIDQPQHF. The CDR3 DNA sequence: TGTGCCAGTAGTATTATCGATCAGCCCCAGCATTTT.

The chain is built from TRBV10-3 and TRBJ2-5; 8 nucleotides align to TRBD2. Losses at the gene ends were 1 base for V and 2 bases for J; bases not matched to a gene: 3. Germline CDR1 ENHRY, CDR2 SYGVKD. This CDR3 comprises 15 residues. The CDR3 sequence is CAISEYSGGQETQYF. Here the CDR3 DNA reads TGTGCCATCAGTGAGTACAGCGGGGGACAAGAGACCCAGTACTTC.

The chain is built from TRBV7-2 and TRBJ2-6, with D perhaps TRBD1 (6 bases). Trimming left V 0 bases short and J 0 bases short, with 6 bases between. Germline CDR1 reads SGHTA; CDR2 reads FQGNSA. There are 16 residues in the CDR3. In DNA form, the CDR3 reads TGTGCCAGCAGCTTAGCGGGGGCCTCTGGGGCCAACGTCCTGACTTTC. Residues: CASSLAGASGANVLTF.

The chain employs TRBV11-2 and TRBJ2-1; 7 positions match TRBD2. V shed 5 bases, J shed 0 bases, and the junction held 7 bases outside the gene matches. The CDR3 contains 16 residues. The germline gives CDR1 SGHAT, CDR2 FQNNGV. CDR3 region: CASSPPGLFSYNEQFF. The CDR3 nucleotides read TGTGCCAGCAGCCCACCGGGACTATTCTCCTACAATGAGCAGTTCTTC. Together with reference TRBV11-2 and TRBJ2-1, the CDR3 gives the full variable domain: EAGVAQSPRYKIIEKRQSVAFWCNPISGHATLYWYQQILGQGPKLLIQFQNNGVVDDSQLPKDRFSAERLKGVDSTLKIQPAKLEDSAVYLCASSPPGLFSYNEQFFGPGTRLTVL.